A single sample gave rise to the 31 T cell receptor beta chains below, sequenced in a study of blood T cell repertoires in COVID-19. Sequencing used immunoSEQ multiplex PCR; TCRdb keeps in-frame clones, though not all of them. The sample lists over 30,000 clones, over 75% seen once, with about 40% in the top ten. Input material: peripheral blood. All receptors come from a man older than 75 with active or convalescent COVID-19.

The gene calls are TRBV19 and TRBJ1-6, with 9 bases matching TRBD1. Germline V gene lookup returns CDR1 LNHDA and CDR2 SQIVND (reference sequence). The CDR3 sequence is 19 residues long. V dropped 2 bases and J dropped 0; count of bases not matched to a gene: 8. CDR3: CASSIRGQGSSSYNSPLHF. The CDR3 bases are TGTGCCAGTAGTATACGCGGACAGGGGTCTAGCTCCTATAATTCACCCCTCCACTTT.

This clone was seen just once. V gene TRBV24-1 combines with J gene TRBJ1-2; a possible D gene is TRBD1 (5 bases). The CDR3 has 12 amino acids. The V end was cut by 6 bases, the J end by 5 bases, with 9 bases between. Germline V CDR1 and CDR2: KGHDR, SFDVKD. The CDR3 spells CATSSGSYGYTF. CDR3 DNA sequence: TGTGCCACCAGTTCAGGGTCTTATGGCTACACCTTC.

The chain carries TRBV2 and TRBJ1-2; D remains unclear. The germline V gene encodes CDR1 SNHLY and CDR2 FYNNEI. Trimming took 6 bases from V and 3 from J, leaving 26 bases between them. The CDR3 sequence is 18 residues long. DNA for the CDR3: TGTGCCAGCAGGGGTGGGGTGTCTGGGTCCCCACTAGACTATGGCTACACCTTC. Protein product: CASRGGVSGSPLDYGYTF.

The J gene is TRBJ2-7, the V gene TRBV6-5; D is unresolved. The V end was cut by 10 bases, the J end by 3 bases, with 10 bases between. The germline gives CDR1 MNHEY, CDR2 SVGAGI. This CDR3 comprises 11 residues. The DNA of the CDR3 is TGTGCCACCAGGTTGAGCTACGAGCAGTACTTC. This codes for CATRLSYEQYF.

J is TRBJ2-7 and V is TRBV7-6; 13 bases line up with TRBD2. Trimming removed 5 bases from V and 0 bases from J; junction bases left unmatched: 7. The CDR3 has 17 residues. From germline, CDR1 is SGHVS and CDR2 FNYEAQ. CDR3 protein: CASSRGLAGAPSYEQYF. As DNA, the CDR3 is TGTGCCAGCAGCCGCGGACTAGCGGGGGCGCCCTCCTACGAGCAGTACTTC.

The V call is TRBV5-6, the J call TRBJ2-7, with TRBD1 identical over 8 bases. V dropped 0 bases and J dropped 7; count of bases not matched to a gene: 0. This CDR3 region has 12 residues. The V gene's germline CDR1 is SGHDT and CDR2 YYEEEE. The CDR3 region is CASSLGQGEQYF. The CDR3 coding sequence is TGTGCCAGCAGCTTGGGACAGGGGGAGCAGTACTTC.

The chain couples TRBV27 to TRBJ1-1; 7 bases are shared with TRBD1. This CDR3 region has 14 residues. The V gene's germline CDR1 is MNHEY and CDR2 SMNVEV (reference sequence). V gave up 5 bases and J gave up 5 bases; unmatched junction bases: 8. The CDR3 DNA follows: TGTGCCAGCAGTGGGCGACAGGGTGTGACTGAAGCTTTCTTT. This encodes CASSGRQGVTEAFF.

CDR3 sequence reads: CASSEAGRGTEAFF. CDR3 nucleotides: TGTGCCAGCAGCGAGGCAGGAAGGGGCACTGAAGCTTTCTTT. V is TRBV9 and J is TRBJ1-1; TRBD1 is a possible D gene (5 bases). V dropped 3 bases and J dropped 4 bases, with 13 bases sitting between them. CDR1 and CDR2 (germline): SGDLS, YYNGEE. This CDR3 spans 14 amino acids.

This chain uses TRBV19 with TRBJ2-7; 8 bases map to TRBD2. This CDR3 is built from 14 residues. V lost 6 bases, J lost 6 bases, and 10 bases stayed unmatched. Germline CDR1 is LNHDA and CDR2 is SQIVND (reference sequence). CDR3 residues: CASRLSGTGVEQYF. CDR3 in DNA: TGTGCCAGTAGACTTAGCGGGACGGGGGTCGAGCAGTACTTC.

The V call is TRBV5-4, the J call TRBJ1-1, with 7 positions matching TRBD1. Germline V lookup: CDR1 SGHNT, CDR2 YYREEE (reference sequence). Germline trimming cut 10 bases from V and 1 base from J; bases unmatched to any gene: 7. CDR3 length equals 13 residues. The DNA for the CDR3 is TGTGCCGGGACTAGGACAGGGAACACTGAAGCTTTCTTT. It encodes CAGTRTGNTEAFF.

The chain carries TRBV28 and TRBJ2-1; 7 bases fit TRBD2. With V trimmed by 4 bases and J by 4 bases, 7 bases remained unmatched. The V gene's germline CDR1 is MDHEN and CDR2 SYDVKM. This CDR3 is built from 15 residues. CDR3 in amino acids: CASSSLAEGYNEQFF. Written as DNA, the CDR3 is TGTGCCAGCAGTTCCCTAGCGGAGGGATACAATGAGCAGTTCTTC.

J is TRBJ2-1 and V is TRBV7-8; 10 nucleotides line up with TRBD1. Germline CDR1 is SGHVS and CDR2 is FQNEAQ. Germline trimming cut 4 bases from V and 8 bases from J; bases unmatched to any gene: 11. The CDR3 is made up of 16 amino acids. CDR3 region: CASSSLEGTGVHEQFF. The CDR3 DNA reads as TGTGCCAGCAGCTCGCTTGAAGGGACAGGGGTCCATGAGCAGTTCTTC.

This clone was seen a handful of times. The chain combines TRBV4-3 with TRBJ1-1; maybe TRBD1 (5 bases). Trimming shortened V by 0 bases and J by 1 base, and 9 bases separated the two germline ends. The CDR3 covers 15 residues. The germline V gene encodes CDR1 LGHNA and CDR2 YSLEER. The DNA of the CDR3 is TGCGCCAGCAGCCAAGATAGGACACCGAACACTGAAGCTTTCTTT. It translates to CASSQDRTPNTEAFF.

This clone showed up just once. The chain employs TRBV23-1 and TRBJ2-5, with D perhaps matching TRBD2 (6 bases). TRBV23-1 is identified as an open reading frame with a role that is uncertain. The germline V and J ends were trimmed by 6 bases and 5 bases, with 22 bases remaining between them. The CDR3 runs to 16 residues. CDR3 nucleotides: TGCGCCAGCAGAAGAAAATTGAATGGGGGGTGGGAGACCCAGTACTTC. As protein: CASRRKLNGGWETQYF.

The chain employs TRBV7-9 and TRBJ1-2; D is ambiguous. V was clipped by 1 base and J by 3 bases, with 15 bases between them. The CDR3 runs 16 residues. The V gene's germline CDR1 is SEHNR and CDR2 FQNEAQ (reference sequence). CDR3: CASSLGVDLDDYGYTF. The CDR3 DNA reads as TGTGCCAGCAGCTTAGGGGTCGACTTAGATGACTATGGCTACACCTTC.

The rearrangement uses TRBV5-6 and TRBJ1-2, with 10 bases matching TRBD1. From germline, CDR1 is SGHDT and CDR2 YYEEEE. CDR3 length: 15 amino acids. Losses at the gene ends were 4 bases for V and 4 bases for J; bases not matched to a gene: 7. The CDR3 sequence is CASSLIGDRGYGYTF. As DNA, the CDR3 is TGTGCCAGCAGCCTAATCGGGGACAGGGGCTATGGCTACACCTTC.

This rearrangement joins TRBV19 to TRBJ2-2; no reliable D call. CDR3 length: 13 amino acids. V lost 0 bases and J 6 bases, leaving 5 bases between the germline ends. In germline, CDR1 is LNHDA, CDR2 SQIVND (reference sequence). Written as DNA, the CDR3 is TGTGCCAGTAGTATAGATACACCCGGGGAGCTGTTTTTT. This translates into CASSIDTPGELFF. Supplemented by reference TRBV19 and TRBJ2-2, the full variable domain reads DGGITQSPKYLFRKEGQNVTLSCEQNLNHDAMYWYRQDPGQGLRLIYYSQIVNDFQKGDIAEGYSVSREKKESFPLTVTSAQKNPTAFYLCASSIDTPGELFFGEGSRLTVL.

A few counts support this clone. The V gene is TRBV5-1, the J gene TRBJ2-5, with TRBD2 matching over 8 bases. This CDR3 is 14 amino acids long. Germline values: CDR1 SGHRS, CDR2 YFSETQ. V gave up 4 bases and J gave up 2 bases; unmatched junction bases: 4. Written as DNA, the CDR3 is TGCGCCAGCAGCGAAATAGCGGGGCAAGAGACCCAGTACTTC. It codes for CASSEIAGQETQYF.

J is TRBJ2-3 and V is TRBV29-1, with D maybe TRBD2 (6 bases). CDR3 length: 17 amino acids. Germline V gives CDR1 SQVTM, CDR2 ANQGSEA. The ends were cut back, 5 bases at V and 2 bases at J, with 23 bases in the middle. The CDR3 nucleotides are TGCAGCGTTCTGGGACCTCTAAGAGGGACTTTCACAGATACGCAGTATTTT. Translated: CSVLGPLRGTFTDTQYF.

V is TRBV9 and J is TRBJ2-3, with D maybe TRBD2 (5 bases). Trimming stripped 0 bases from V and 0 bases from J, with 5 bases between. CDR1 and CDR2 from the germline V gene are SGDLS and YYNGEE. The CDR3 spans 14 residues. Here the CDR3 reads CASSVGGSTDTQYF. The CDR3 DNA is TGTGCCAGCAGCGTAGGCGGGAGCACAGATACGCAGTATTTT.

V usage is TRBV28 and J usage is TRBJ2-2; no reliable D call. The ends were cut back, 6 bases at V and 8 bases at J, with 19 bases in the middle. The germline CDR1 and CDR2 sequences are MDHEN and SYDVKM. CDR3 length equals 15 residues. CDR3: CASSPTTSSVGELFF. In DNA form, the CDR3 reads TGTGCCAGCAGCCCTACTACCTCTTCCGTGGGGGAGCTGTTTTTT.

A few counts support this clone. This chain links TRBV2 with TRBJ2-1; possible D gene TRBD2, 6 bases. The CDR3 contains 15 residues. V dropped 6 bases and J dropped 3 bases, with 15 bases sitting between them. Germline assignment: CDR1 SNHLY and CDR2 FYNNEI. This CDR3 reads CASREGTSLYNEQFF. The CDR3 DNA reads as TGTGCCAGCAGGGAGGGGACTTCTCTCTACAATGAGCAGTTCTTC.

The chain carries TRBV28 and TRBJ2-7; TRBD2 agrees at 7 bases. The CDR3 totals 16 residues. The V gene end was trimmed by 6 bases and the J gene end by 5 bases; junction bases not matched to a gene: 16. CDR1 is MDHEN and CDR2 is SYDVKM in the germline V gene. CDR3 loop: CASSPTGGGGPDEQYF. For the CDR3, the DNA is TGTGCCAGCAGCCCCACGGGAGGCGGCGGCCCGGACGAGCAGTACTTC.

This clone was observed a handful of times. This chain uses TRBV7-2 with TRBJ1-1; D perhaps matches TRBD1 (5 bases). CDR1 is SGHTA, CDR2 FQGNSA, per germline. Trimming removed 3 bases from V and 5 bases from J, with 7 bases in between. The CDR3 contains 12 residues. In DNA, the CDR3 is TGTGCCAGCAGCTTTGGGGCGACTGAAGCTTTCTTT. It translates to CASSFGATEAFF.

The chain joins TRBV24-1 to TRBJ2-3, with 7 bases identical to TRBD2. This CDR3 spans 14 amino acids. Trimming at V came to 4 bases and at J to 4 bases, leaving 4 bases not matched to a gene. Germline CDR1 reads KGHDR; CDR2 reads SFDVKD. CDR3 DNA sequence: TGTGCCACCAGTGACTTCCGGGGGGCAGATACGCAGTATTTT. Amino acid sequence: CATSDFRGADTQYF.

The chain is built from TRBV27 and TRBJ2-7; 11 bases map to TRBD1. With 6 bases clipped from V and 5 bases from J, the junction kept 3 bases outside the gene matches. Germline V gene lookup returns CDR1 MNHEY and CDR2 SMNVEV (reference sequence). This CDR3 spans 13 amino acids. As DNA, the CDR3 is TGTGCCAGCAGCCGGACAGGGGGCCACGAGCAGTACTTC. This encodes CASSRTGGHEQYF.

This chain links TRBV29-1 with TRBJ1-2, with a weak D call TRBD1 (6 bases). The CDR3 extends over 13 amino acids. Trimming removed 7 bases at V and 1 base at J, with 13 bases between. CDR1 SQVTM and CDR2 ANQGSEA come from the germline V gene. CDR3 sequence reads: CSAWDTDNYGYTF. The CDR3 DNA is TGCAGCGCTTGGGACACTGATAACTATGGCTACACCTTC.

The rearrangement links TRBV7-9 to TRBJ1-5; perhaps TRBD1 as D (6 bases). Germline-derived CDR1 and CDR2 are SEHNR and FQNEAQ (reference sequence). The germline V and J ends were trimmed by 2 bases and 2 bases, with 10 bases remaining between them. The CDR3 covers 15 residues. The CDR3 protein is CASSLSGGRNQPQHF. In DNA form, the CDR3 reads TGTGCCAGCAGCTTATCGGGGGGCCGCAATCAGCCCCAGCATTTT.

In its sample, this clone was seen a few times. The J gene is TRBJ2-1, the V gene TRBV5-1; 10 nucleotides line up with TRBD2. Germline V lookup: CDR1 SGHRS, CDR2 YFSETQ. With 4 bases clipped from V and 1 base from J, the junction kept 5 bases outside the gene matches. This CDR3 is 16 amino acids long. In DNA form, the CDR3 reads TGCGCCAGCAGCAGTGGACTAGCGGATTCCTACAATGAGCAGTTCTTC. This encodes CASSSGLADSYNEQFF.

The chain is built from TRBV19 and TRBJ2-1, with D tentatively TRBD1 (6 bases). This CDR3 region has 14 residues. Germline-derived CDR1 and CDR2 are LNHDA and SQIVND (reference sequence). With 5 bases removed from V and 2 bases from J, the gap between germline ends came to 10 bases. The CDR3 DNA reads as TGTGCCAGTAGTCCAGGGGAAACCTACAATGAGCAGTTCTTC. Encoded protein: CASSPGETYNEQFF.

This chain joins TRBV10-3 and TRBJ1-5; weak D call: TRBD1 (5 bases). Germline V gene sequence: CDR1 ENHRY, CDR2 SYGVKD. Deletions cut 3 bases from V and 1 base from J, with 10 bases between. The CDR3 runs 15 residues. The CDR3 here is CAISEDSSSNQPQHF. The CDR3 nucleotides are TGTGCCATCAGTGAAGACAGTTCGAGCAATCAGCCCCAGCATTTT.